What follows describes a single TCR beta chain. Authors' processing steps: Counts of nucleated cells, estimated from reference gene primer amplification, were obtained. Here immunoSEQ multiplex PCR was the method, and the copy in TCRdb shows in-frame clones only, minus some. The DNA was the basis for D and trimming; V, J and clone size are from that table. Of some 30,000 clones in the sample, 75% to 90% were seen once. The entry originates in a study of blood T cell repertoires in COVID-19. At the level of the study: COVID-19 samples collected from the United States, Italy and Spain covered acute and convalescent phases. Sources were T cells, B-cell-depleted T cells, or PBMCs; the material itself was cDNA or gDNA.

The CDR3 loop spans 15 amino acids. The V and J ends lost 6 bases and 2 bases, in that order; junction bases with no gene match: 5. CDR1 is SGHRS and CDR2 is YFSETQ in the germline V gene. The rearrangement uses TRBV5-1 and TRBJ1-4; 9 bases fit TRBD1. The specimen sequenced was peripheral blood. The receptor's source is a human donor with acute or convalescent COVID-19. The donor label of this sample is uncertain. Here the CDR3 reads CASNAQGATNEKLFF. CDR3 coding DNA: TGCGCCAGCAACGCACAGGGGGCCACTAATGAAAAACTGTTTTTT.